This T cell receptor (beta chain) comes out of a study of blood T cells in healthy people across ages. Concerning this clonotype: What it binds is unknown.

The CDR3 spans 15 residues. V dropped 2 bases and J dropped 3 bases, with 14 bases sitting between them. Germline V lookup: CDR1 MNHEY, CDR2 SVGEGT. Combining a sample-barcoded 5' primer with a J-beta primer mix, a second PCR ran for roughly 6 to 12 cycles. MiXCR, applied by TCRdb to the 5' RACE reads, yields one record per CDR3 protein. The sample holds 660,000 or so distinct CDR3 sequences, roughly 58% seen once. Findings of the study overall: In older individuals, TCR beta diversity per million T cells was lower, falling roughly linearly with age.

Isolation per sample recovered at least 6 million PBMCs. The sequence derives from a man aged 55 to 70 in good health. The chain recombines TRBV6-2 or TRBV6-3 with TRBJ2-7; no definite D call. The specimen was blood. Here the CDR3 reads CASSYLAGFYYEQYF. In DNA form, the CDR3 reads TGTGCCAGCAGTTACCTCGCAGGTTTTTACTACGAGCAGTACTTC.